One and the same sample provided the 26 T cell receptor beta chains below, sequenced in a study of T cell changes during pregnancy in multiple sclerosis. Some clones are missing from TCRdb's copy, which holds only in-frame ones; the method was immunoSEQ multiplex PCR. The repertoire holds under 110,000 clones, 80% to 95% seen once, with approximately 1.6% in the top ten. The sequencing used peripheral blood, collected after pregnancy. The receptors originated from a female donor with multiple sclerosis, enrolled in a pregnancy study.

The V and J genes are TRBV5-1 and TRBJ2-5; possible D gene TRBD1, 6 bases. Germline V gene lookup returns CDR1 SGHRS and CDR2 YFSETQ. V was shortened by 1 base and J by 2 bases, with 12 bases between the two germline ends. The CDR3 loop spans 15 amino acids. This CDR3 is CASSLRTAHQETQYF. The CDR3 region has the DNA TGCGCCAGCAGCTTGCGGACAGCGCATCAAGAGACCCAGTACTTC.

This chain uses TRBV7-3 with TRBJ2-7; possible D gene TRBD2, 6 bases. This CDR3 is built from 13 residues. In germline, CDR1 is SGHTA, CDR2 FQGTGA. Trimming left V 5 bases short and J 8 bases short, with 16 bases between. CDR3 in DNA: TGTGCCAGCAGCCCGATCGAGGGCGGGAAGCAGTACTTC. Its protein is CASSPIEGGKQYF.

This chain uses TRBV5-4 with TRBJ1-2, with a weak D call TRBD1 (5 bases). CDR3 size: 14 residues. V lost 4 bases to trimming and J lost 1 base, with 11 bases between them. CDR1 is SGHNT, CDR2 YYREEE, per germline (reference sequence). The CDR3 here is CASSIQEINYGYTF. The CDR3 nucleotides read TGTGCCAGCAGCATACAGGAAATTAACTATGGCTACACCTTC.

The genes are TRBV15 and TRBJ2-1; D perhaps matches TRBD2 (5 bases). The CDR3 is made up of 16 amino acids. Germline V CDR1 and CDR2: LNHNV, YYDKDF (reference sequence). The germline V and J ends were trimmed by 0 bases and 0 bases, with 9 bases remaining between them. CDR3 nucleotides: TGTGCCACCAGCAGAGAAGCGGCGAGCTCCTACAATGAGCAGTTCTTC. Protein sequence: CATSREAASSYNEQFF.

The chain is built from TRBV18 and TRBJ1-3, with D possibly being TRBD1 (5 bases). Germline CDR1 KGHSH, CDR2 LQKENI. Trimming shortened V by 4 bases and J by 3 bases, and 7 bases separated the two germline ends. The CDR3 has 13 residues. Here the CDR3 reads CASSQGLGNTIYF. The CDR3, as DNA: TGTGCCAGCTCACAGGGACTTGGAAACACCATATATTTT.

The V gene is TRBV6-6, the J gene TRBJ2-1, with D possibly TRBD2 on 6 matching bases. Deletions cut 2 bases from V and 0 bases from J, with 8 bases between. The germline CDR1 and CDR2 sequences are MNHNY and SVGAGI (reference sequence). This CDR3 spans 15 amino acids. The CDR3 DNA follows: TGTGCCAGCAGTTACGGCGGGGACTCCTACAATGAGCAGTTCTTC. This codes for CASSYGGDSYNEQFF.

V gene TRBV30 combines with J gene TRBJ2-3; D not resolved. Germline V lookup: CDR1 GTSNPN, CDR2 SVGIG (reference sequence). Trimming cost V 0 bases and J 7 bases, with 5 bases left between them. CDR3 length: 11 amino acids. Here the CDR3 reads CAWSVQNTQYF. CDR3 bases: TGTGCCTGGAGTGTACAGAATACGCAGTATTTT.

V and J are TRBV11-2 and TRBJ2-1, with TRBD2 matching 7 bases. J was trimmed by 4 bases and V by 5 bases; bases with no gene match: 11. The V gene's germline CDR1 is SGHAT and CDR2 FQNNGV. This CDR3 spans 16 amino acids. CDR3 loop: CASSPIGEGKYNEQFF. The CDR3 DNA sequence: TGTGCCAGCAGCCCCATCGGGGAGGGTAAATACAATGAGCAGTTCTTC.

A single count supports this clone. This rearrangement joins TRBV13 to TRBJ2-1, with a possible D match to TRBD2 (6 bases). Trimming took 6 bases from V and 2 from J, leaving 14 bases between them. The germline V gene encodes CDR1 PRHDT and CDR2 FYEKMQ (reference sequence). This CDR3 is built from 15 residues. The CDR3 protein is CASRTRRDTYNEQFF. As DNA, the CDR3 is TGTGCCAGCAGGACAAGGAGGGATACCTACAATGAGCAGTTCTTC.

The chain uses TRBV6-1 and TRBJ1-4; weak D call: TRBD1 (6 bases). Per germline, CDR1 MNHNS and CDR2 SASEGT. Trimming stripped 10 bases from V and 1 base from J, with 16 bases between. This CDR3 contains 15 residues. CDR3 nucleotide sequence: TGTGCCAAAGGGAGGGGGGCAATAACTAATGAAAAACTGTTTTTT. Translated, it gives CAKGRGAITNEKLFF.

The chain joins TRBV6-5 to TRBJ1-5, with D maybe TRBD1 (6 bases). Germline CDR1 and CDR2: MNHEY and SVGAGI. This CDR3 region has 14 residues. V lost 5 bases and J lost 5, with 13 bases in between. CDR3 nucleotide sequence: TGTGCCAGCAGTCCCAGGACAGACCATCAGCCCCAGCATTTT. Translating gives CASSPRTDHQPQHF.

V and J are TRBV6-5 and TRBJ1-4, with TRBD1 matching 9 bases. Trimming removed 6 bases from V and 7 bases from J; junction bases left unmatched: 3. Germline loops: CDR1 MNHEY, CDR2 SVGAGI. There are 13 residues in the CDR3. The CDR3 DNA reads TGTGCCAGCAGGGACAGGGGTGGTGAAAAACTGTTTTTT. Encoded protein: CASRDRGGEKLFF.

The gene calls are TRBV6-6 and TRBJ1-1, with D uncertain. V dropped 2 bases and J dropped 7 bases, with 8 bases sitting between them. This CDR3 is 12 amino acids long. CDR1 MNHNY and CDR2 SVGAGI come from the germline V gene (reference sequence). The chain's CDR3 is CASSYPPREAFF. CDR3 bases: TGTGCCAGCAGTTACCCCCCCCGTGAAGCTTTCTTT.

The chain couples TRBV5-4 to TRBJ2-1; TRBD2 is a possible D gene (6 bases). CDR1 is SGHNT and CDR2 is YYREEE in the germline V gene (reference sequence). Trimming stripped 1 base from V and 2 bases from J, with 16 bases between. This CDR3 has 17 residues. CDR3 bases: TGTGCCAGCAGCTTGTCGAGGAGGGCCATCACCTACAATGAGCAGTTCTTC. Translation gives CASSLSRRAITYNEQFF.

The chain has TRBV27 and TRBJ2-7; no clear D. The CDR3 length is 14 residues. Looked up from germline, CDR1 is MNHEY and CDR2 is SMNVEV (reference sequence). V shed 7 bases and J shed 0 bases, with 13 bases lying between them. CDR3 amino acids: CASKSGGSSYEQYF. The CDR3 nucleotides are TGTGCCAGCAAAAGTGGCGGAAGCTCCTACGAGCAGTACTTC.

DNA for the CDR3: TGTGCCAGCAGCCGGACAGGGGAGGACACTGAAGCTTTCTTT. Residues: CASSRTGEDTEAFF. The chain couples TRBV6-5 to TRBJ1-1; 9 bases map to TRBD1. The junction had 5 bases not matched to a gene; V was cut back by 6 bases and J by 3 bases. The germline gives CDR1 MNHEY, CDR2 SVGAGI. CDR3 length: 14 amino acids.

This clone has a single count. The rearrangement links TRBV6-5 to TRBJ1-2; 8 bases are a match to TRBD1. The CDR3 is 13 residues long. Germline V gene data show CDR1 as MNHEY and CDR2 as SVGAGI. J lost 7 bases, V lost 8 bases, and 9 bases had no gene match. CDR3 nucleotide sequence: TGTGCCAGCCTTTCCAGGGGGCCAGGTGGCTACACCTTC. Its protein is CASLSRGPGGYTF.

This sequence joins TRBV15 and TRBJ1-2, with 8 nucleotides matching TRBD1. CDR3 size: 14 residues. CDR1 and CDR2 from the germline V gene are LNHNV and YYDKDF (reference sequence). After removal of 5 bases from V and 4 bases from J, the junction contained 6 bases not matched to a gene. Written as DNA, the CDR3 is TGTGCCACCAGCCCACGGACAGGGACCTATGGCTACACCTTC. Translated: CATSPRTGTYGYTF. The variable domain in full, with the rest retrieved from reference TRBV15 and TRBJ1-2, is DAMVIQNPRYQVTQFGKPVTLSCSQTLNHNVMYWYQQKSSQAPKLLFHYYDKDFNNEADTPDNFQSRRPNTSFCFLDIRSPGLGDTAMYLCATSPRTGTYGYTFGSGTRLTVV.

The chain joins TRBV6-5 to TRBJ2-7, with 7 positions matching TRBD2. The CDR3 is 12 amino acids. V shed 8 bases, J shed 5 bases, and the junction held 6 bases outside the gene matches. From germline, CDR1 is MNHEY and CDR2 SVGAGI. Here the CDR3 reads CASGRVLDEQYF. CDR3 sequence (DNA): TGTGCCAGCGGGAGGGTTCTGGACGAGCAGTACTTC.

The gene calls are TRBV30 and TRBJ2-2, with TRBD2 matching over 7 bases. The CDR3 totals 13 residues. With 4 bases clipped from V and 7 bases from J, the junction kept 6 bases outside the gene matches. Germline CDR1 GTSNPN, CDR2 SVGIG (reference sequence). The CDR3, as DNA: TGTGCCTGGACCTGGGGGGGGATCGGGGAGCTGTTTTTT. It codes for CAWTWGGIGELFF.

The chain employs TRBV18 and TRBJ2-2, with TRBD2 matching 8 bases. CDR3 size: 16 residues. The germline CDR1 and CDR2 sequences are KGHSH and LQKENI. The J segment lost 4 bases and the V segment lost 3 bases, leaving 7 bases of the junction unmatched. CDR3 in amino acids: CASSPGGTRRTGELFF. CDR3 sequence (DNA): TGTGCCAGCTCACCCGGAGGGACTAGACGCACCGGGGAGCTGTTTTTT.

The CDR3 DNA reads as TGTGCCAGCAGCCTAGAATGGGAGAATGAGCAGTTCTTC. Translation: CASSLEWENEQFF. V gene TRBV7-9 combines with J gene TRBJ2-1; possibly TRBD2 for D (5 bases). The CDR3 has 13 residues. Germline V gene lookup returns CDR1 SEHNR and CDR2 FQNEAQ (reference sequence). V was cut by 5 bases and J by 7 bases, with 12 bases left in between.

The gene calls are TRBV30 and TRBJ2-6, with D unclear. This CDR3 spans 14 amino acids. V lost 0 bases and J 6 bases, leaving 9 bases between the germline ends. Looked up from germline, CDR1 is GTSNPN and CDR2 is SVGIG (reference sequence). This CDR3 reads CAWSVANEANVLTF. The CDR3 DNA follows: TGTGCCTGGAGTGTAGCAAATGAGGCCAACGTCCTGACTTTC.

The genes are TRBV10-3 and TRBJ2-7; 13 bases agree with TRBD2. Germline V CDR1 and CDR2: ENHRY, SYGVKD. The CDR3 has 16 residues. After removal of 4 bases from V and 4 bases from J, the junction contained 7 bases not matched to a gene. The CDR3 DNA follows: TGTGCCATCAGTGGGCGACTAGCGGGAGGAGGTTACGAGCAGTACTTC. Translated, it gives CAISGRLAGGGYEQYF.

V and J are TRBV30 and TRBJ2-7, with 9 bases identical to TRBD1. This CDR3 is built from 18 residues. The trim removed 2 bases at V and 4 bases at J, leaving 18 bases unmatched. CDR1 is GTSNPN, CDR2 SVGIG, per germline (reference sequence). CDR3: CAWSQALYRDREYYEQYF. The CDR3 DNA follows: TGTGCCTGGAGTCAAGCACTCTACCGGGACAGGGAGTATTACGAGCAGTACTTC.

The rearrangement links TRBV18 to TRBJ2-5; the D is unclear. V was clipped by 3 bases and J by 0 bases, with 2 bases between them. The CDR3 has 12 amino acids. Per the germline V gene, CDR1 is KGHSH and CDR2 is LQKENI. CDR3 sequence (DNA): TGTGCCAGCTCACCTAACCAAGAGACCCAGTACTTC. This codes for CASSPNQETQYF.